This T cell receptor beta chain originates from a study of PD-L1 blockade in urothelial cancer (dated by TCRdb to the late 2010s). Concerning the study at large: Therapy was started in about 2014 for all patients, and atezolizumab 1,200 mg was administered intravenously every 3 weeks. An ECOG performance status of 0 or 1 was recorded for the patients, and 0 to 3 prior chemotherapy regimens had been received by the patients. Pretreatment blood TCR-seq was available for 30 or so patients, at least one posttreatment blood collection was obtained for some 24 patients, and tumor TCR-seq was available for some 24 patients. Durable clinical benefit was defined as progression-free survival longer than 6 months, and TCR features were also tested against progression-free and overall survival. In the same patients, pretreatment tumors underwent whole exome sequencing and RNA sequencing in addition to TCR sequencing. About 90% of the 29 patients were identified as males with urothelial cancer of bladder origin, and a prior smoking history was reported by 18 of 29 patients. Roughly ten patients achieved durable clinical benefit and about 19 did not. Blood samples were analyzed at 3 weeks after treatment start (second dose) and at 6 weeks after treatment start. The study, an exploratory multi-omic analysis, examined somatic, immune and clinical correlates of response to PD-L1 blockade with atezolizumab in urothelial cancer. Pretreatment tumor samples and matched peripheral blood, collected serially before and after atezolizumab treatment, underwent TCR sequencing. A median of roughly 140,000 T cells and fewer than 85,000 unique TCRs was obtained from blood samples, and a median clonality of roughly 0.08 was observed. Summary of the overall study and its limitations: Greater expansion of tumor-associated TCR clones in peripheral blood 3 weeks after the start of treatment was observed in patients with durable benefit (n ≈ 22, p = 0.022). Improved progression-free and overall survival was found to be associated with pretreatment peripheral blood TCR clonality below the median. Because of the small sample size (n ≈ 29) and the many exploratory analyses performed, the results are intended to be regarded as hypothesis-generating.

Synthetic TCR analog templates were spiked into each PCR so that absolute template abundance could be estimated from read counts. Using the immunoSEQ assay, TCRbeta CDR3 regions were amplified from genomic DNA with bias-controlled V and J gene primers. Sequencing of rearranged TCRbeta segments was performed at approximately 20X coverage. The authors' pipeline ran thus. Sequencing errors were corrected by clustering and CDR3s were annotated against IMGT to assign V, D and J genes. Downstream analyses used only productive TCRbeta rearrangements and left out out-of-frame or stop-codon sequences. Clonality was calculated as one minus the Shannon entropy normalized by the log of the number of unique productive sequences. Clones differing between time points or between blood and tumor were identified by Fisher's exact test with Benjamini-Hochberg correction at adjusted p below 0.01. As stored in TCRdb, this immuneACCESS dataset retains in-frame rearrangements with V and J assigned. A fraction of the clones does not appear; measured against another copy, unresolved V genes explain less than half of the discrepancy, and the remainder lacks a known reason. V, J and clone size derive from that table, while D and trimming were established from the DNA sequence. This sample holds tens of thousands of clones; approximately 80% were observed only once. The ten biggest clones cover about 6.2% of the sample.

With regard to this clone: The antigen it binds to is not known. No much larger clone is present one base from it, and per-base qualities are unavailable.

Clipping removes 3 bases from V and 7 bases from J, with 7 as the unmatched junction base count. From a lookup of the germline V gene (reference sequence), CDR1 and CDR2 are LNHDA and SQIVND. Inclusive of the bounding cysteine and phenylalanine, the CDR3 is 14 residues long. Only the CDR3 region is kept as DNA, spanning 42 bases read in frame from base 1. In light of the paper, this sample's time point label describes: pretreatment peripheral blood. The cohort included roughly 29 patients with locally advanced or metastatic urothelial carcinoma who were treated at Memorial Sloan Kettering on a trial protocol. Peripheral blood mononuclear cells were collected pretreatment and during treatment, with between 1 and 8 total time points per patient. The Qiagen DNeasy Blood extraction kit was used to purify genomic DNA from total PBMCs and tumor samples. Collected pretreatment and during treatment, PBMCs were isolated and stored as previously described.

This receptor was identified in a man aged 40-50 years with urothelial cancer. The rearranged segments are TRBV19 and TRBJ1-2, with 8 bases in between that match TRBD1. Material: PBMCs, obtained around atezolizumab (anti-PD-L1) treatment. The CDR3 sequence is CASSITQGAGGYTF. The DNA sequence is given as TGTGCCAGTAGTATCACGCAGGGGGCCGGTGGCTACACCTTC.